The clone carrying this TCR beta chain was seen ten or more times. CDR3 length: 16 amino acids. The germline CDR1 and CDR2 sequences are SGHRS and YFSETQ. The V and J ends lost 3 bases and 4 bases respectively, with 19 bases between them. The record originates from a study of neurological immune-mediated disorders. MiXCR, run by TCRdb on the 5' RACE reads, gives a single entry per CDR3 protein. The sample contains roughly 52,000 distinct CDR3 sequences, around 3.5% of which appear only once. The chain links TRBV5-1 to TRBJ2-5; D possibly corresponds to TRBD1 (6 bases). The source of this sequence is a man aged 55 to 70 with multiple sclerosis. The sample taken for sequencing was PBMCs. This chain's CDR3 is CASSSIHKGQGETQYF. CDR3 nucleotides: TGCGCCAGCAGCTCCATCCATAAGGGACAAGGAGAGACCCAGTACTTC.